These 16 T cell receptor beta chains share one sample of origin, sequenced in a study of cytomegalovirus exposure and HLA in healthy donors. Profiled with immunoSEQ multiplex PCR; TCRdb holds only in-frame clones, not every one. Of over 85,000 clones listed, approximately 90% are singletons. The source material was PBMCs. These receptors all stem from a woman aged 18-30 years in good health and CMV-seronegative.

In regard to this clone: Compared with germline, one end of the junction differs, possibly owing to a read error. V and J are TRBV7-7 and TRBJ1-1; D remains unclear. The CDR3 contains 13 residues. Per the germline V gene, CDR1 is SSHAT and CDR2 is FNYEAQ (reference sequence). The CDR3, as DNA: TGTGCTAGCAGCCTCCGGGTGCACACTGAAGCTTTCTTT. It encodes CASSLRVHTEAFF.

For the CDR3, the DNA is TGTGCCAGCAATTGGGGGGGACAGGGGTTCAATGAGCAGTTCTTC. This sequence encodes CASNWGGQGFNEQFF. The chain links TRBV28 to TRBJ2-1; TRBD1 agrees at 10 bases. The germline V gene has CDR1 MDHEN and CDR2 SYDVKM. Trimming took 7 bases from V and 6 from J; bases not matched to a gene: 9. This CDR3 comprises 15 residues.

The gene calls are TRBV27 and TRBJ2-7, with a possible D match to TRBD1 (6 bases). Per germline, CDR1 MNHEY and CDR2 SMNVEV (reference sequence). V shed 4 bases and J shed 2 bases, with 12 bases lying between them. This CDR3 spans 14 amino acids. The CDR3 sequence is CASSSHRQAYEQYF. As DNA, the CDR3 is TGTGCCAGCAGTTCCCACAGACAGGCCTACGAGCAGTACTTC.

The rearrangement uses TRBV29-1 and TRBJ1-2; the D is unclear. This CDR3 comprises 15 residues. Trimming removed 4 bases from V and 8 bases from J, with 23 bases in between. The germline V gene encodes CDR1 SQVTM and CDR2 ANQGSEA. CDR3 residues: CSVGSQDYSLKGYTF. The CDR3 DNA sequence: TGCAGCGTTGGATCGCAGGATTATTCTTTAAAGGGCTACACCTTC.

The chain recombines TRBV6-5 with TRBJ2-2; unclear D gene. Germline lookup yields CDR1 MNHEY and CDR2 SVGAGI. Deletions cut 6 bases from V and 7 bases from J, with 9 bases between. This CDR3 region has 12 residues. The chain's CDR3 is CASRAPGGELFF. The CDR3 DNA follows: TGTGCCAGCAGGGCCCCGGGCGGGGAGCTGTTTTTT.

This clone was detected only a few times. V and J are TRBV12-2 and TRBJ2-2; the table's D call, TRBD1, was not checked against the DNA. TRBV12-2 represents a pseudogene. The CDR3 has 17 residues. CDR3 amino acids: CASRPHWDRGNTGELFF. The CDR3 DNA reads as TGTGCAAGTCGCCCCCACTGGGACAGGGGAAACACCGGGGAGCTGTTTTTT.

V and J are TRBV5-1 and TRBJ1-6; possibly TRBD1 for D (6 bases). The V gene lost 0 bases and the J gene lost 7 bases, with 14 bases spanning the gap. The CDR3 runs 16 residues. Germline CDR1 is SGHRS and CDR2 is YFSETQ. DNA for the CDR3: TGCGCCAGCAGCTTGGGGGGAACAGGGAACAATTCACCCCTCCACTTT. Protein sequence: CASSLGGTGNNSPLHF.

The rearrangement joins TRBV19 to TRBJ1-1, with a weak D call TRBD1 (6 bases). The CDR3 consists of 14 residues. Trimming left V 7 bases short and J 0 bases short, with 12 bases between. CDR1 is LNHDA and CDR2 is SQIVND in the germline V gene (reference sequence). As DNA, the CDR3 is TGTGCCAGTAATCGTGGACAGATGAACACTGAAGCTTTCTTT. Encoded protein: CASNRGQMNTEAFF. Filled out from reference TRBV19 and TRBJ1-1, the complete variable domain reads DGGITQSPKYLFRKEGQNVTLSCEQNLNHDAMYWYRQDPGQGLRLIYYSQIVNDFQKGDIAEGYSVSREKKESFPLTVTSAQKNPTAFYLCASNRGQMNTEAFFGQGTRLTVV.

V and J are TRBV7-2 and TRBJ2-7; D is perhaps TRBD1 (6 bases). Germline CDR1 SGHTA, CDR2 FQGNSA. The V end lost 1 base, the J end lost 0 bases, and 10 bases lay between the germline ends. The CDR3 runs 15 residues. The chain's CDR3 is CASSLEWDNSYEQYF. CDR3 bases: TGTGCCAGCAGCTTAGAATGGGACAACTCCTACGAGCAGTACTTC.

V usage is TRBV7-2 and J usage is TRBJ2-3; D possibly corresponds to TRBD1 (5 bases). The ends were cut back, 3 bases at V and 2 bases at J, with 9 bases in the middle. CDR1 SGHTA and CDR2 FQGNSA come from the germline V gene. CDR3 size: 14 residues. The CDR3 sequence is CASSFWGSTDTQYF. DNA of the CDR3: TGTGCCAGCAGCTTTTGGGGCTCCACAGATACGCAGTATTTT.

The gene calls are TRBV7-2 and TRBJ2-3; 8 bases are a match to TRBD2. The germline V gene has CDR1 SGHTA and CDR2 FQGNSA. The CDR3 runs to 17 residues. V shed 5 bases, J shed 7 bases, and the junction held 17 bases outside the gene matches. DNA of the CDR3: TGTGCCAGCAGCCCTTCGCAGAGTAGCGGGGCAATCCATACGCAGTATTTT. Protein product: CASSPSQSSGAIHTQYF.

The chain links TRBV4-3 to TRBJ2-2; 10 nucleotides agree with TRBD1. The CDR3 consists of 17 residues. Germline CDR1 reads LGHNA; CDR2 reads YSLEER. Unmatched junction bases numbered 7, after V lost 4 bases and J lost 2 bases. For the CDR3, the DNA is TGCGCCAGCAGCCCTAGGACAGGGGGGGATAACACCGGGGAGCTGTTTTTT. Its protein product is CASSPRTGGDNTGELFF.

V usage is TRBV7-3 and J usage is TRBJ2-3; D is perhaps TRBD2 (5 bases). CDR1 SGHTA and CDR2 FQGTGA come from the germline V gene. The CDR3 is 12 residues long. Trimming removed 9 bases from V and 2 bases from J, with 9 bases in between. As DNA, the CDR3 is TGTGCCAGTGCGGGCTACACAGATACGCAGTATTTT. Encoded protein: CASAGYTDTQYF.

The rearrangement links TRBV28 to TRBJ2-2, with D tentatively TRBD1 (6 bases). Between the trimmed V and J ends, which lost 8 bases and 0 bases, there was a span of 10 bases. CDR3 length equals 14 residues. Germline-derived CDR1 and CDR2 are MDHEN and SYDVKM. The DNA for the CDR3 is TGTGCCAGCGGGGACACCTCGAACACCGGGGAGCTGTTTTTT. Amino acids: CASGDTSNTGELFF.

This chain uses TRBV9 with TRBJ2-1; D might be TRBD1 (5 bases). Germline V gene lookup returns CDR1 SGDLS and CDR2 YYNGEE. The V gene lost 0 bases and the J gene lost 4 bases, with 14 bases spanning the gap. This CDR3 spans 16 amino acids. The CDR3 sequence is CASSVVSQGRYNEQFF. DNA for the CDR3: TGTGCCAGCAGCGTAGTTAGTCAGGGTAGGTACAATGAGCAGTTCTTC.

The J gene is TRBJ2-2, the V gene TRBV7-9; D possibly corresponds to TRBD1 (6 bases). Germline loops: CDR1 SEHNR, CDR2 FQNEAQ (reference sequence). Trimming took off 3 bases at V and 1 base at J, with 6 bases between the two ends. The CDR3 spans 14 residues. In nucleotides, the CDR3 is TGTGCCAGCAGCTTCAGGGGGAACACCGGGGAGCTGTTTTTT. This encodes CASSFRGNTGELFF. The entire variable domain, with the rest obtained from reference TRBV7-9 and TRBJ2-2, is as follows: DTGVSQNPRHKITKRGQNVTFRCDPISEHNRLYWYRQTLGQGPEFLTYFQNEAQLEKSRLLSDRFSAERPKGSFSTLEIQRTEQGDSAMYLCASSFRGNTGELFFGEGSRLTVL.